Described below is a single TCR beta chain sequence and its context. As yet, its antigen is unknown. Germline CDR1 DFQATT, CDR2 SNEGSKA (reference sequence). CDR3 size: 17 residues. J lost 1 base, V lost 6 bases, and 12 bases had no gene match. Building of the TCR beta libraries involved iRepertoire HTBI primers and Arm-PCR of CDR3 regions. TCRdb itself ran the multiplex PCR reads through MiXCR, one entry per CDR3 protein. The sample has approximately 390,000 distinct CDR3 sequences; roughly 16% are singletons. Noted time point: newly diagnosed GD, antithyroid drugs for less than 3 months. PBMCs were the source of the RNA used for TCR sequencing. This record belongs to a study of regulatory T cells in long-lasting Graves disease. Study-wide findings and caveats: Comparison showed that persistent patients shared more public clonotypes (about 3,000) than new patients (about 880). Reduced TCR diversity was observed in persistent Graves' patients versus newly diagnosed patients.

In addition, the sample was reused for a study of T cells in Graves' hyperthyroidism and ophthalmopathy. Per that paper: The model made its ophthalmopathy prediction, and onset followed a median around 6.5 months later.

Material: peripheral blood mononuclear cells (PBMCs), obtained at new diagnosis, from a patient treated with antithyroid drugs. The sequence derives from a woman aged 18-30 years with Graves disease. The chain uses TRBV20-1 and TRBJ2-1; TRBD1 aligns across 10 bases. CDR3 nucleotides: TGCAGTGCATGGGACAGGGGAACTCTAATTTCCTACAATGAGCAGTTCTTC. This sequence encodes CSAWDRGTLISYNEQFF.